This T cell receptor (beta chain) was observed in a study of T cell responses to AZD1222 COVID-19 vaccine. Second-dose intervals of approximately 4 or approximately 12 weeks were pooled. Germline loops: CDR1 KGHSH, CDR2 LQKENI. V was clipped by 0 bases and J by 4 bases, with 15 bases between them. The CDR3 is 16 amino acids. Clones were read by immunoSEQ multiplex PCR, and TCRdb kept only the in-frame ones, dropping some. The table lists 150,000 to 200,000 clones, approximately 93% of them singletons. Concerning this clone itself: The antigen is unknown.

Whole-study results and caveats: Unmutated variant regions are reportedly targeted by nearly half of spike-specific TCRs. Females made up more of the donors, who were largely white British, and clonal diversity may have come out too low.

This clonotype was obtained from an adult who received the AZD1222 COVID-19 vaccine. The sample was peripheral blood, taken 28 days after the second AZD1222 dose. The V and J genes are TRBV18 and TRBJ1-1; D is unresolved. The CDR3 spells CASSPPARGMGTEAFF. CDR3 coding DNA: TGTGCCAGCTCACCACCCGCCAGAGGAATGGGCACTGAAGCTTTCTTT. The variable domain in full, with the rest retrieved from reference TRBV18 and TRBJ1-1, is NAGVMQNPRHLVRRRGQEARLRCSPMKGHSHVYWYRQLPEEGLKFMVYLQKENIIDESGMPKERFSAEFPKEGPSILRIQQVVRGDSAAYFCASSPPARGMGTEAFFGQGTRLTVV.